Listed here are 17 T cell receptor beta chains from one sample, sequenced in a study of T-cell memory formation after mild COVID-19. From the 5' RACE reads, TCRdb called clonotypes with MiXCR, one entry per CDR3 protein. This sample has about 450,000 distinct CDR3 sequences, with about 25% found just once. The sequenced material came from PBMCs or a T cell subset sorted from them (not recorded which). The receptors were gathered from an adult woman who had mild COVID-19 (a few samples of this study predate the infection). Cell type and time point are not known.

This chain uses TRBV7-2 with TRBJ2-7; D unresolved. V lost 0 bases and J lost 2, with 11 bases in between. The CDR3 totals 15 residues. The germline gives CDR1 SGHTA, CDR2 FQGNSA. Here the CDR3 DNA reads TGTGCCAGCAGCTTAGCGGCCCAAACCCCCTACGAGCAGTACTTC. Its protein is CASSLAAQTPYEQYF.

The chain recombines TRBV27 with TRBJ2-3; D gene uncertain. Trimming removed 6 bases at V and 2 bases at J, with 6 bases between. This CDR3 has 12 residues. CDR1 is MNHEY and CDR2 is SMNVEV in the germline V gene (reference sequence). The CDR3 region is CASRWDTDTQYF. Here the CDR3 DNA reads TGTGCCAGCAGATGGGACACAGATACGCAGTATTTT.

In its sample, this clonotype was seen a few times. In nucleotides, the CDR3 is TGTGCCAGCAGTGGGGGATGGCCAAATAGCAATCAGCCCCAGCATTTT. Protein: CASSGGWPNSNQPQHF. The V and J genes are TRBV6-6 and TRBJ1-5; perhaps TRBD1 as D (5 bases). The CDR3 totals 16 residues. V gave up 5 bases and J gave up 0 bases, with 14 bases separating them. Germline V gene lookup returns CDR1 MNHNY and CDR2 SVGAGI (reference sequence).

This clonotype has more than one count but fewer than ten. This rearrangement joins TRBV20-1 to TRBJ2-7; 8 positions agree with TRBD2. The CDR3 extends over 13 amino acids. V gave up 6 bases and J gave up 4 bases; unmatched junction bases: 8. The germline gives CDR1 DFQATT, CDR2 SNEGSKA (reference sequence). CDR3 sequence (DNA): TGCAGTGCGACCGATGGCGGGGGGTACGAGCAGTACTTC. The encoded protein is CSATDGGGYEQYF.

This clonotype has just a few counts. The rearrangement links TRBV15 to TRBJ2-7; 14 nucleotides match TRBD2. Germline loops: CDR1 LNHNV, CDR2 YYDKDF (reference sequence). J lost 0 bases, V lost 4 bases, and 2 bases had no gene match. CDR3 length: 16 residues. The CDR3 sequence is CATSKGLAGGSYEQYF. The DNA for the CDR3 is TGTGCCACCAGCAAAGGACTAGCGGGGGGCTCCTACGAGCAGTACTTC.

This clonotype has a handful of counts. The chain couples TRBV7-6 to TRBJ2-3; 11 positions agree with TRBD2. Germline V gene data show CDR1 as SGHVS and CDR2 as FNYEAQ. V trimming: 5 bases; J trimming: 1 base; junction bases outside the gene matches: 5. This CDR3 contains 16 residues. The CDR3 is CASSHILAGGTDTQYF. CDR3 bases: TGTGCCAGCAGCCATATACTAGCGGGGGGCACAGATACGCAGTATTTT.

V usage is TRBV7-6 and J usage is TRBJ2-5; D remains unclear. The CDR3 is 13 amino acids. Per the germline V gene, CDR1 is SGHVS and CDR2 is FNYEAQ. The ends were cut back, 3 bases at V and 0 bases at J, with 5 bases in the middle. The CDR3 spells CASSLANQETQYF. DNA for the CDR3: TGTGCCAGCAGCTTGGCGAACCAAGAGACCCAGTACTTC.

The rearrangement uses TRBV28 and TRBJ1-6, with D possibly TRBD1 on 6 matching bases. Germline loops: CDR1 MDHEN, CDR2 SYDVKM. Trimming left V 2 bases short and J 2 bases short, with 13 bases between. The CDR3 extends over 17 amino acids. The CDR3 reads CASSLGQGNAYNSPLHF. DNA for the CDR3: TGTGCCAGCAGTTTAGGGCAGGGGAACGCCTATAATTCACCCCTCCACTTT. Drawing the rest from reference TRBV28 and TRBJ1-6, the complete variable domain is DVKVTQSSRYLVKRTGEKVFLECVQDMDHENMFWYRQDPGLGLRLIYFSYDVKMKEKGDIPEGYSVSREKKERFSLILESASTNQTSMYLCASSLGQGNAYNSPLHFGNGTRLTVT.

This clonotype was detected only a few times. J is TRBJ2-5 and V is TRBV15; D might be TRBD1 (5 bases). CDR3 size: 17 residues. The V gene lost 0 bases and the J gene lost 3 bases, with 17 bases spanning the gap. Germline assignment: CDR1 LNHNV and CDR2 YYDKDF (reference sequence). The CDR3 protein is CATSRDAWGWTEETQYF. The CDR3 DNA reads as TGTGCCACCAGCAGAGATGCTTGGGGCTGGACGGAAGAGACCCAGTACTTC.

The chain links TRBV5-5 to TRBJ2-5; 7 bases are a match to TRBD1. The CDR3 is 14 amino acids. The junction had 5 bases not matched to a gene; V was cut back by 4 bases and J by 2 bases. Germline lookup yields CDR1 SGHKS and CDR2 YYEKEE (reference sequence). The CDR3 DNA reads TGTGCCAGCAGCGGGACAGTGAGGCAAGAGACCCAGTACTTC. It codes for CASSGTVRQETQYF.

The V call is TRBV5-4, the J call TRBJ2-1; D unresolved. CDR1 is SGHNT and CDR2 is YYREEE in the germline V gene (reference sequence). The CDR3 consists of 11 residues. V lost 3 bases and J 7 bases, leaving 5 bases between the germline ends. For the CDR3, the DNA is TGTGCCAGCAGCTGGGTAAATGAGCAGTTCTTC. It encodes CASSWVNEQFF.

This clonotype has just a few counts. This chain joins TRBV30 and TRBJ2-1; 11 bases align to TRBD2. Germline assignment: CDR1 GTSNPN and CDR2 SVGIG (reference sequence). Losses at the gene ends were 3 bases for V and 15 bases for J; bases not matched to a gene: 7. CDR3 length: 12 residues. CDR3 protein: CAWRLLAGAWFF. The DNA of the CDR3 is TGTGCCTGGAGATTACTAGCGGGAGCCTGGTTCTTC.

This clonotype showed up many times. The rearrangement links TRBV5-1 to TRBJ2-2; D assignment may be TRBD1 or TRBD2 (6 bases each). Germline CDR1 and CDR2: SGHRS and YFSETQ. With 7 bases removed from V and 4 bases from J, the gap between germline ends came to 14 bases. This CDR3 has 14 residues. The CDR3 reads CASEGGSGTGELFF. As DNA, the CDR3 is TGCGCCAGCGAGGGGGGCTCGGGCACCGGGGAGCTGTTTTTT. The full variable domain, rest sourced from reference TRBV5-1 and TRBJ2-2, is KAGVTQTPRYLIKTRGQQVTLSCSPISGHRSVSWYQQTPGQGLQFLFEYFSETQRNKGNFPGRFSGRQFSNSRSEMNVSTLELGDSALYLCASEGGSGTGELFFGEGSRLTVL.

V usage is TRBV25-1 and J usage is TRBJ1-4, with 10 bases that match TRBD1. Germline assignment: CDR1 MGHDK and CDR2 SYGVNS. With V trimmed by 3 bases and J by 5 bases, 6 bases remained unmatched. The CDR3 has 16 amino acids. CDR3 sequence reads: CASSDAPGQGNEKLFF. The CDR3 DNA is TGTGCCAGCAGTGACGCACCGGGACAGGGGAATGAAAAACTGTTTTTT.

This clonotype was observed a few times. V is TRBV20-1 and J is TRBJ1-2; TRBD1 agrees at 8 bases. Unmatched junction bases numbered 5, after V lost 3 bases and J lost 5 bases. Germline V gives CDR1 DFQATT, CDR2 SNEGSKA (reference sequence). CDR3 length: 13 residues. CDR3 nucleotide sequence: TGCAGTGCTAGCGGGACAGGCATTTATGGCTACACCTTC. Protein sequence: CSASGTGIYGYTF.

The rearrangement joins TRBV13 to TRBJ2-3; TRBD2 matches 7 bases. CDR1 is PRHDT and CDR2 is FYEKMQ in the germline V gene (reference sequence). This CDR3 contains 17 residues. The ends lost 4 bases at V and 0 bases at J; junction bases unmatched: 10. CDR3 sequence reads: CASSSARLAESTDTQYF. The CDR3, as DNA: TGTGCCAGCAGCTCGGCCCGCCTAGCGGAGAGCACAGATACGCAGTATTTT.

Only a few counts were recorded for this clonotype. The J gene is TRBJ1-2, the V gene TRBV5-1; the D gene is possibly TRBD1 (5 bases). CDR3 length: 11 residues. The V end was cut by 5 bases, the J end by 6 bases, with 8 bases between. CDR1 is SGHRS, CDR2 YFSETQ, per germline. The CDR3 nucleotides read TGCGCCAGCAGAGGGGCTGATGGCTACACCTTC. It specifies CASRGADGYTF.